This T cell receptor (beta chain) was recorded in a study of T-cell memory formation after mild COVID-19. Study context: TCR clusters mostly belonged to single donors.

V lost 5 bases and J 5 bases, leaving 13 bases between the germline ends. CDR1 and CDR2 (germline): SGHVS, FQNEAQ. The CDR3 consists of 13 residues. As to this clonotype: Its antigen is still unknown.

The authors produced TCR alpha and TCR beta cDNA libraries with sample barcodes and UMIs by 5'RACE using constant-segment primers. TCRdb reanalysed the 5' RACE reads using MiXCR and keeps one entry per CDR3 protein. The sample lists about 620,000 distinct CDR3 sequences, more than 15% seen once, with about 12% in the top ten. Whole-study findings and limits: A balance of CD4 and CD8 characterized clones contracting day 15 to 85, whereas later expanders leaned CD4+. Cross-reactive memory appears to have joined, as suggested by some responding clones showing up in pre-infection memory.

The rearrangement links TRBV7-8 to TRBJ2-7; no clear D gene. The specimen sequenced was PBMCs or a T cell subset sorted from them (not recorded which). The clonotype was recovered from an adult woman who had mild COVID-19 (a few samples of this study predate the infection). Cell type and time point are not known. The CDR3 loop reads CASSLLDGDEQYF. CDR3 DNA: TGTGCCAGCAGCCTCCTGGACGGCGACGAGCAGTACTTC.